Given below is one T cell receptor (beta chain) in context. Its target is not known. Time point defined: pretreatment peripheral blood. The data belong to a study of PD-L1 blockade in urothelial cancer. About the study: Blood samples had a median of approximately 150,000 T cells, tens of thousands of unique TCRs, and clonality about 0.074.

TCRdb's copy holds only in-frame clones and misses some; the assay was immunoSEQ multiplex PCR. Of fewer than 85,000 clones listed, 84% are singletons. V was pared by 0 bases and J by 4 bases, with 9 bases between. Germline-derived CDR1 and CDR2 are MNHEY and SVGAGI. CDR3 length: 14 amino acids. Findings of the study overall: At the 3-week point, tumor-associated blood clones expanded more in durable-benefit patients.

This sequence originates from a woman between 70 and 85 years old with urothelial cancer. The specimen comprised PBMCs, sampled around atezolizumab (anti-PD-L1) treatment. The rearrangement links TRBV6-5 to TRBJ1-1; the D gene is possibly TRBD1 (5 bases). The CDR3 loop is CASSYSYQGTEAFF. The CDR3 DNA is TGTGCCAGCAGTTACTCATATCAGGGCACTGAAGCTTTCTTT.